This T cell receptor (beta chain) comes out of a study of blood T cells in healthy people across ages (dated by TCRdb to between 2014 and 2016). Background for the entire study: Template switching captured roughly one uniquely barcoded TCR beta cDNA molecule per two T cells in model experiments. Using deep sequencing normalized with unique cDNA molecular identifiers, the study measured how TCR beta repertoire diversity changes with age. The donors were divided into four age groups: young (average around 16 years), middle-aged (about 40), aged (about 56) and long-lived (about 84). For two donors (one aged 18 to 30 and one aged 80 or older), the study analyzed two additional independent replicas of 1 million unique cDNA reads from the same blood draw.

General findings and caveats noted by the study authors: Donor CMV infection status was unknown, potentially confounding age-related changes in expanded clonotypes. As age increased, observed TCR beta diversity per million T cells dropped in a roughly linear way, and a significant reduction was already evident by age 40. There was a strong correlation between observed TCR beta diversity and the percentage of naive T cells measured by flow cytometry. Total diversity estimates from one million sequenced T cells were considered lower bounds and underestimates. Since profiling was done on bulk unsorted PBMCs, naive and antigen-experienced compartments could not be conclusively compared. Compared with the aged group, the long-lived group had more naive CD4+ T cells, fewer expanded clones and increased TCR diversity, a pattern suggesting age selection.

The donors were some 36 Caucasian individuals from Russia, aged 6 to 90 years, who were systemically healthy. Each donor gave approximately 9.3 milliliters of peripheral blood, collected into EDTA-treated Vacutainer tubes. Ficoll-Paque density-gradient centrifugation was used to isolate PBMCs, with at least 7 million per sample. Total RNA was extracted from PBMCs with Trizol reagent, with at least 6 micrograms obtained per sample. Naive CD45RAhigh/CD27high T cell percentages were measured by flow cytometry on a PBMC aliquot from every donor. To prepare the library, 5' RACE was applied. The sequencing machine was an Illumina HiSeq 2500. A second PCR of roughly 6 to 11 cycles was run with a J-beta primer mix and a sample-barcoded 5' primer. A unique molecular identifier was introduced onto each TCR beta cDNA molecule by a template-switch 5' adaptor carrying 12 random nucleotides. At least 2.5 million CDR3-containing paired-end reads were obtained from each sample. All of the RNA was converted into first-strand cDNA using the Mint cDNA synthesis kit, with a TRBC-specific oligonucleotide serving as the primer. Following uracil-DNA glycosylase treatment, all cDNA underwent a first 18-cycle PCR with the universal primers M1SS and BC2_uni_R. Per the authors' processing: Normalization of each sample was performed by random selection of 1 million high-quality reads, each carrying a distinct molecular identifier. Instead of being binned into consensus sequences, reads with shared molecular identifiers were discarded. MiTCR, run with a Q25 quality threshold and the strictest error-elimination algorithm, handled CDR3 identification, clonotype clustering and error correction. A nonparametric unseen species model with Euler transformation was used to estimate lower-bound total TCR beta diversity. The public reads were reanalyzed by TCRdb: fastp trimming at Q25, MiXCR alignment, in-frame beta chains only. When rows share a CDR3 protein, they turn into one entry using the most common DNA and genes. The V and J calls were determined by TCRdb, not by the authors. The table for this sample lists around 700,000 distinct CDR3 sequences; around 25% of them were counted only once. Under 9.5% of the sample is held by the ten biggest clonotypes.

A few counts support this clonotype. The antigen it recognizes is unknown. Base qualities are missing; no much larger clone stands one base away. These sequences were also reported in another study, on T cells of mothers and their children. The second paper states: The donors were nine systemically healthy Caucasian individuals, made up of three mothers and their six children. cDNA synthesis used all of the extracted RNA, with around 1.4 ug of RNA in each 15 ul reaction. In the second PCR, the M1S primer introduced both the sample barcodes and 2-4 random nucleotides. Over 8 million TCR beta CDR3 reads were obtained for each mother, and 2.5 million to 3 million reads were obtained for each child. Thymic selection similarly shapes TCR recombination output in related and unrelated pairs, with minor effect from inherited differences. Related mother-child pairs always showed normalized repertoire overlap that was slightly higher than in unrelated mother-child pairs, though the difference was never significant. With a sensitivity of about 100 clones per million clonotypes, no persistent microchimeric T cell clones were detected. To look for features that set related mother-child pairs apart from unrelated individuals, the researchers ran deep NGS to compare the TCR beta repertoires of mothers and children. Mothers averaged roughly 40 +/- 4 years of age and children averaged roughly 12 +/- 4 years. After adapter ligation was performed with NEBNext reagents, the libraries were sequenced on an Illumina HiSeq 2000 with 100+100 nt paired-end reads. Mother and child libraries were prepared a month apart and sequenced in separate runs to prevent cross-contamination. Between roughly 450,000 and 2,000,000 distinct TCR beta clonotypes were identified per donor. Naive TCR beta clonotypes were estimated from low-frequency clonotypes matched to each donor's FACS-determined naive share, without sorting.

The receptor was derived from a boy aged 5-17 years in good health. The sample consisted of blood.

The DNA sequence reads TGTGCCAGCAGCTTAACGGGTAGCCGTCAGGCCGGGGAGCTGTTTTTT. It codes for CASSLTGSRQAGELFF. The receptor chain draws on TRBV7-3 and TRBJ2-2; the D gene is unclear. Trimming at the junction amounts to 0 bases on V and 6 bases on J, and the germline ends lie 14 bases apart. There are 16 amino acids in the CDR3, from cysteine to phenylalanine inclusive. The kept DNA is CDR3 alone, 48 bases in frame from the first base. Per the germline V gene, SGHTA is the CDR1 and FQGTGA is the CDR2.